The 25 T cell receptor beta chains below come from one sample, sequenced in a study of blood T cell repertoires in COVID-19. The protocol was immunoSEQ multiplex PCR, while the TCRdb copy is restricted to in-frame clones and leaves out a portion. The sample contains about 220,000 clones, roughly 82% of which appear only once. Sequences were obtained from peripheral blood. The source is an older woman with acute or convalescent COVID-19.

The rearrangement uses TRBV7-2 and TRBJ1-5; no definite D call. In germline, CDR1 is SGHTA, CDR2 FQGNSA. The CDR3 is 12 amino acids. The germline V and J ends were trimmed by 5 bases and 5 bases, with 7 bases remaining between them. CDR3 in amino acids: CASSPRDQPQHF. As DNA, the CDR3 is TGTGCCAGCAGCCCCCGGGATCAGCCCCAGCATTTT.

This clone appeared a single time. The rearrangement links TRBV4-3 to TRBJ2-3; maybe TRBD1 (6 bases). Trimming cost V 0 bases and J 6 bases, with 10 bases left between them. Germline lookup yields CDR1 LGHNA and CDR2 YSLEER. This CDR3 has 14 residues. The CDR3 sequence: CASSQDRTGDTQYF. In nucleotides, the CDR3 is TGCGCCAGCAGCCAAGATCGCACAGGGGATACGCAGTATTTT.

The chain is built from TRBV10-2 and TRBJ1-2; 8 bases match TRBD1. Per germline, CDR1 WSHSY and CDR2 SAAADI. The CDR3 has 16 amino acids. The ends lost 5 bases at V and 4 bases at J; junction bases unmatched: 12. CDR3 residues: CASSRTQGAQGYGYTF. Here the CDR3 DNA reads TGCGCCAGCAGTCGGACTCAGGGGGCGCAGGGCTATGGCTACACCTTC.

The chain links TRBV7-6 to TRBJ2-2; the match to TRBD2 covers 7 bases. The CDR3 sequence is 15 residues long. J lost 0 bases, V lost 2 bases, and 0 bases had no gene match. In germline, CDR1 is SGHVS, CDR2 FNYEAQ. CDR3 sequence (DNA): TGTGCCAGCAGCTTAACTAGCGCGAACACCGGGGAGCTGTTTTTT. It encodes CASSLTSANTGELFF.

This clone was observed a single time. The chain joins TRBV9 to TRBJ1-2; D is perhaps TRBD1 (5 bases). The V gene's germline CDR1 is SGDLS and CDR2 YYNGEE. The CDR3 is 12 amino acids. V lost 6 bases, J lost 6 bases, and 12 bases lay in between. The CDR3 loop reads CASKGIGDGYTF. The CDR3 DNA follows: TGTGCCAGCAAGGGGATAGGGGATGGCTACACCTTC.

Comment on this clone: Different DNA sequences within this sample yield the same CDR3. This chain links TRBV6-5 with TRBJ1-2, with a possible D match to TRBD1 (5 bases). The CDR3 loop spans 12 amino acids. Trimming pared 3 bases from V and 7 bases from J, leaving 9 bases between. The germline gives CDR1 MNHEY, CDR2 SVGAGI. In nucleotides, the CDR3 is TGTGCCAGCAGTTATCAGGGTTCTGGCTACACCTTC. Translated, it gives CASSYQGSGYTF.

The chain is built from TRBV5-1 and TRBJ2-1; D is unresolved. The V and J ends lost 1 base and 5 bases respectively, with 7 bases between them. Germline V gives CDR1 SGHRS, CDR2 YFSETQ. The CDR3 has 13 residues. In DNA form, the CDR3 reads TGCGCCAGCAGCTTGCTAGAGAACAATGAGCAGTTCTTC. This translates into CASSLLENNEQFF.

The chain employs TRBV7-2 and TRBJ2-2; TRBD2 agrees at 11 bases. Germline loops: CDR1 SGHTA, CDR2 FQGNSA. Trimming at V came to 6 bases and at J to 3 bases, leaving 12 bases not matched to a gene. CDR3 length: 18 residues. CDR3 DNA sequence: TGTGCCAGCAGAAGCCGGCTAGCGGGGGGCGGGGACACCGGGGAGCTGTTTTTT. Encoded protein: CASRSRLAGGGDTGELFF.

The chain joins TRBV11-2 to TRBJ2-5, with D possibly matching TRBD2 (6 bases). With 0 bases removed from V and 2 bases from J, the gap between germline ends came to 16 bases. Germline CDR1 SGHAT, CDR2 FQNNGV. The CDR3 covers 17 residues. Here the CDR3 reads CASSLDPPMRGQETQYF. CDR3 coding DNA: TGTGCCAGCAGCTTAGATCCCCCCATGCGGGGACAAGAGACCCAGTACTTC.

The chain recombines TRBV3-1 (or the pseudogene TRBV3-2) with TRBJ2-3; 10 bases agree with TRBD2. Germline V gene lookup returns CDR1 LGHDT and CDR2 YNNKEL (reference sequence). The CDR3 has 18 residues. V gave up 4 bases and J gave up 0 bases; unmatched junction bases: 10. CDR3 sequence: CASSLGVIAGGSTDTQYF. CDR3 nucleotides: TGTGCCAGCAGCCTAGGGGTTATAGCGGGGGGAAGCACAGATACGCAGTATTTT.

The chain employs TRBV5-1 and TRBJ2-5, with D hard to call. The CDR3 has 14 amino acids. Trimming stripped 0 bases from V and 0 bases from J, with 6 bases between. Germline CDR1 and CDR2: SGHRS and YFSETQ. CDR3 loop: CASSLDTYQETQYF. The DNA of the CDR3 is TGCGCCAGCAGCTTGGACACGTACCAAGAGACCCAGTACTTC.

J is TRBJ2-2 and V is TRBV9, with 9 nucleotides matching TRBD2. Germline V gives CDR1 SGDLS, CDR2 YYNGEE. The CDR3 has 18 amino acids. J gave up 2 bases and V 0 bases, and 8 bases lay outside the gene matches. The CDR3 region is CASSVGPAGGLNTGELFF. Here the CDR3 DNA reads TGTGCCAGCAGCGTAGGCCCAGCGGGGGGACTAAACACCGGGGAGCTGTTTTTT.

The sample holds one count of this clone. This chain uses TRBV4-2 with TRBJ2-1; TRBD2 might be the D (5 bases). The CDR3 has 17 amino acids. Germline values: CDR1 LGHNA, CDR2 YNFKEQ. V dropped 3 bases and J dropped 7 bases, with 22 bases sitting between them. CDR3 residues: CASSQGTMSGVGNEQFF. In DNA form, the CDR3 reads TGTGCCAGCAGCCAGGGTACGATGTCCGGGGTTGGAAATGAGCAGTTCTTC.

In its sample, this clone was seen a few times. V and J are TRBV30 and TRBJ1-6; D ambiguous. CDR1 GTSNPN and CDR2 SVGIG come from the germline V gene (reference sequence). The CDR3 covers 15 residues. Trimming stripped 0 bases from V and 5 bases from J, with 11 bases between. CDR3 protein: CAWSVRGPNNSPLHF. The CDR3 DNA follows: TGTGCCTGGAGTGTACGAGGGCCCAATAATTCACCCCTCCACTTT. Full variable domain (remainder filled in from reference TRBV30 and TRBJ1-6): SQTIHQWPATLVQPVGSPLSLECTVEGTSNPNLYWYRQAAGRGLQLLFYSVGIGQISSEVPQNLSASRPQDRQFILSSKKLLLSDSGFYLCAWSVRGPNNSPLHFGNGTRLTVT.

This clone was detected only a few times. The chain carries TRBV3-1 (or the pseudogene TRBV3-2) and TRBJ1-5, with TRBD1 matching 8 bases. Unmatched junction bases numbered 18, after V lost 2 bases and J lost 3 bases. Germline V lookup: CDR1 LGHDT, CDR2 YNNKEL (reference sequence). The CDR3 extends over 20 amino acids. The CDR3 is CASSQLPGTSGTGFNQPQHF. The CDR3 region has the DNA TGTGCCAGCAGCCAACTCCCGGGTACAAGCGGGACAGGCTTCAATCAGCCCCAGCATTTT.

V gene TRBV3-1 (or the pseudogene TRBV3-2) combines with J gene TRBJ2-1, with 7 bases lining up with TRBD1. The CDR3 loop spans 15 amino acids. From germline, CDR1 is LGHDT and CDR2 YNNKEL (reference sequence). V was clipped by 6 bases and J by 0 bases; unmatched bases: 5. Here the CDR3 DNA reads TGTGCCAGCAGTCGACAGGGAAGCTCCTACAATGAGCAGTTCTTC. This gives the protein CASSRQGSSYNEQFF.

The chain has TRBV11-1 and TRBJ2-3, with TRBD2 matching 10 bases. V gave up 3 bases and J gave up 3 bases; unmatched junction bases: 0. CDR3 size: 14 residues. Germline V gives CDR1 SGHAT, CDR2 FQDESV (reference sequence). CDR3 DNA: TGTGCCAGCAGCTTTAGCGGGAGGACAGATACGCAGTATTTT. Translated, it gives CASSFSGRTDTQYF. The full variable domain, with the rest looked up from reference TRBV11-1 and TRBJ2-3, is EAEVAQSPRYKITEKSQAVAFWCDPISGHATLYWYRQILGQGPELLVQFQDESVVDDSQLPKDRFSAERLKGVDSTLKIQPAELGDSAMYLCASSFSGRTDTQYFGPGTRLTVL.

The chain combines TRBV6-6 with TRBJ1-1; 11 bases align to TRBD1. This CDR3 contains 15 residues. Trimming took 6 bases from V and 0 from J; bases not matched to a gene: 3. Per germline, CDR1 MNHNY and CDR2 SVGAGI (reference sequence). The CDR3, as DNA: TGTGCCAGCAGCGGACAGGGGGCGGTGAACACTGAAGCTTTCTTT. It specifies CASSGQGAVNTEAFF.

The V and J genes are TRBV19 and TRBJ1-3, with 9 bases lining up with TRBD1. The CDR3 spans 17 residues. CDR1 LNHDA and CDR2 SQIVND come from the germline V gene (reference sequence). J was trimmed by 0 bases and V by 6 bases; bases with no gene match: 9. The CDR3: CASRRPGTGSSGNTIYF. CDR3 nucleotides: TGTGCCAGTAGGCGTCCCGGGACAGGGAGCTCTGGAAACACCATATATTTT.

The chain recombines TRBV16 with TRBJ1-3; TRBD1 might be the D (5 bases). Per the germline V gene, CDR1 is KGHSY and CDR2 is FQNENV. V dropped 7 bases and J dropped 6 bases, with 13 bases sitting between them. This CDR3 contains 13 residues. CDR3 sequence reads: CASTLEGINTIYF. As DNA, the CDR3 is TGTGCCAGCACCCTGGAGGGGATAAACACCATATATTTT.

This clone has just a few counts. The chain joins TRBV3-1 (or the pseudogene TRBV3-2) to TRBJ2-7; D might be TRBD1 (6 bases). Trimming pared 1 base from V and 3 bases from J, leaving 19 bases between. The CDR3 covers 17 residues. Germline values: CDR1 LGHDT, CDR2 YNNKEL (reference sequence). CDR3 nucleotides: TGTGCCAGCAGCCAAGCGTACAGGGTAGGGTCACACTACGAGCAGTACTTC. This sequence encodes CASSQAYRVGSHYEQYF.

V and J are TRBV7-8 and TRBJ2-7; TRBD1 is a possible D gene (6 bases). V gave up 5 bases and J gave up 3 bases, with 8 bases separating them. The CDR3 contains 12 residues. Germline V gives CDR1 SGHVS, CDR2 FQNEAQ. CDR3 sequence: CASSLQGYEQYF. CDR3 in DNA: TGTGCCAGCAGCCTACAGGGCTACGAGCAGTACTTC.

The J gene is TRBJ2-1, the V gene TRBV7-2, with 8 bases matching TRBD2. The CDR3 totals 15 residues. Trimming at V came to 3 bases and at J to 6 bases, leaving 7 bases not matched to a gene. Germline V gives CDR1 SGHTA, CDR2 FQGNSA. CDR3 amino acids: CASSFNGGAGNEQFF. As DNA, the CDR3 is TGTGCCAGCAGCTTCAACGGGGGGGCCGGCAATGAGCAGTTCTTC.

This clone was recorded a few times. The chain carries TRBV7-2 and TRBJ1-5; tentative D call: TRBD1 (6 bases). Germline CDR1 reads SGHTA; CDR2 reads FQGNSA. Trimming stripped 2 bases from V and 1 base from J, with 21 bases between. This CDR3 is built from 19 residues. In DNA, the CDR3 is TGTGCCAGCAGCTTACGGGGGGGGGCGACGGAGTTCAGCAATCAGCCCCAGCATTTT. This sequence encodes CASSLRGGATEFSNQPQHF. The full variable domain, rest sourced from reference TRBV7-2 and TRBJ1-5, is GAGVSQSPSNKVTEKGKDVELRCDPISGHTALYWYRQSLGQGLEFLIYFQGNSAPDKSGLPSDRFSAERTGGSVSTLTIQRTQQEDSAVYLCASSLRGGATEFSNQPQHFGDGTRLSIL.

The rearrangement links TRBV10-3 to TRBJ2-7, with a possible D match to TRBD1 (6 bases). This CDR3 has 15 amino acids. Germline CDR1 ENHRY, CDR2 SYGVKD. Trimming cost V 1 base and J 5 bases, with 15 bases left between them. The CDR3 reads CAISEYRTEGDEQYF. CDR3 coding DNA: TGTGCCATCAGTGAGTATAGGACAGAAGGTGACGAGCAGTACTTC.